The 22 T cell receptor beta chains below all came from one sample that was sequenced in a study of Ad26.COV2.S vaccination and SARS-CoV-2 variants. Profiled with immunoSEQ multiplex PCR; TCRdb holds only in-frame clones, not every one. The sample carries 300,000 to 400,000 clones, around 86% recorded once. As for treatment: roughly 19 received Ad26.COV2.S at low or high dose, single or two shots; about 5 received placebo; per-sample allocation not given. Sample collection was performed on day 63 after the first vaccine or placebo injection. The material sequenced was peripheral blood, taken in a trial of Ad26.COV2.S vaccine versus placebo. These receptors were collected from a person aged 18-60 years who received the Ad26.COV2.S COVID-19 vaccine or a placebo.

This chain joins TRBV6-6 and TRBJ2-7; unclear D gene. The CDR3 has 13 residues. V was pared by 2 bases and J by 4 bases, with 9 bases between. Germline CDR1 is MNHNY and CDR2 is SVGAGI (reference sequence). CDR3 bases: TGTGCCAGCAGTTACGGGCACGGGTACGAGCAGTACTTC. Translating it yields CASSYGHGYEQYF.

This clone was picked up a small number of times. The chain links TRBV5-4 to TRBJ1-6; D is perhaps TRBD1 (6 bases). Germline assignment: CDR1 SGHNT and CDR2 YYREEE (reference sequence). The CDR3 totals 17 residues. Trimming took 2 bases from V and 7 from J, leaving 19 bases between them. CDR3 region: CASSFIQGSATNSPLHF. CDR3 nucleotides: TGTGCCAGCAGCTTTATACAGGGTTCAGCTACAAATTCACCCCTCCACTTT.

The chain employs TRBV11-2 and TRBJ2-7; 9 nucleotides match TRBD1. Trimming removed 5 bases from V and 3 bases from J; junction bases left unmatched: 5. Looked up from germline, CDR1 is SGHAT and CDR2 is FQNNGV. This CDR3 has 14 amino acids. Here the CDR3 reads CASSPRDRDYEQYF. CDR3 sequence (DNA): TGTGCCAGCAGCCCCCGGGACAGGGACTACGAGCAGTACTTC.

This chain joins TRBV20-1 and TRBJ2-5; no definite D call. Germline V gene data show CDR1 as DFQATT and CDR2 as SNEGSKA (reference sequence). The CDR3 contains 11 residues. With 0 bases removed from V and 6 bases from J, the gap between germline ends came to 5 bases. CDR3 protein: CSAREAQTQYF. Here the CDR3 DNA reads TGCAGTGCTAGAGAAGCCCAGACCCAGTACTTC.

With regard to this clone: Other DNA sequences in the same sample also yield this CDR3. Here the CDR3 reads CASSFDRYGYTF. The CDR3 region has the DNA TGTGCCAGCAGTTTTGATCGTTATGGCTACACCTTC. The chain has TRBV12-3 or TRBV12-4 and TRBJ1-2; D remains unclear. The CDR3 runs to 12 residues. V was cut by 3 bases and J by 5 bases, with 7 bases left in between.

V gene TRBV9 combines with J gene TRBJ2-5; 8 nucleotides match TRBD2. Germline V gene data show CDR1 as SGDLS and CDR2 as YYNGEE. The CDR3 has 16 amino acids. The junction had 16 bases not matched to a gene; V was cut back by 7 bases and J by 5 bases. The CDR3 sequence: CASARSPAASGETQYF. The CDR3 region has the DNA TGTGCCAGCGCGAGGTCCCCTGCGGCTAGCGGGGAGACCCAGTACTTC.

A single count supports this clone. The chain uses TRBV30 and TRBJ1-5; D remains ambiguous. The germline V gene has CDR1 GTSNPN and CDR2 SVGIG (reference sequence). V shed 4 bases and J shed 6 bases, with 22 bases lying between them. This CDR3 region has 16 residues. CDR3 in amino acids: CAWTRQGNRFGQPQHF. The DNA for the CDR3 is TGTGCCTGGACCAGGCAAGGGAATAGGTTCGGTCAGCCCCAGCATTTT.

The rearrangement joins TRBV7-9 to TRBJ1-4; TRBD1 agrees at 8 bases. The germline gives CDR1 SEHNR, CDR2 FQNEAQ (reference sequence). The CDR3 loop spans 12 amino acids. V gave up 5 bases and J gave up 12 bases; unmatched junction bases: 5. The CDR3 nucleotides are TGTGCCAGCAGCCCCGGACAGGGTCAACTGTTTTTT. Amino acid sequence: CASSPGQGQLFF.

The chain employs TRBV2 and TRBJ2-1; D is undetermined. V dropped 6 bases and J dropped 10 bases, with 13 bases sitting between them. The CDR3 is 12 amino acids. Per the germline V gene, CDR1 is SNHLY and CDR2 is FYNNEI. CDR3 nucleotide sequence: TGTGCCAGCAGCCCGATGGGCGTCGAGCAGTTCTTC. This gives the protein CASSPMGVEQFF.

The rearrangement uses TRBV10-3 and TRBJ2-3; D remains unclear. Trimming stripped 6 bases from V and 6 bases from J, with 16 bases between. Germline V gene data show CDR1 as ENHRY and CDR2 as SYGVKD. The CDR3 covers 14 residues. The CDR3 loop reads CAIRADRNRDTQYF. CDR3 sequence (DNA): TGTGCCATCAGAGCAGACCGAAATCGTGATACGCAGTATTTT.

V and J are TRBV7-9 and TRBJ1-1; tentatively, D is TRBD1 (6 bases). Germline CDR1 SEHNR, CDR2 FQNEAQ (reference sequence). The length of the CDR3 is 15 residues. Deletions cut 1 base from V and 1 base from J, with 10 bases between. The CDR3 here is CASSLVGARNTEAFF. In DNA, the CDR3 is TGTGCCAGCAGCTTAGTGGGGGCAAGGAACACTGAAGCTTTCTTT.

About this clone itself: The same CDR3 can be traced to other DNA sequences in this sample. The chain is built from TRBV30 and TRBJ2-5, with a tentative D call TRBD2 (5 bases). The CDR3 has 14 amino acids. Germline V gene data show CDR1 as GTSNPN and CDR2 as SVGIG (reference sequence). Trimming took 0 bases from V and 5 from J, leaving 13 bases between them. The DNA of the CDR3 is TGTGCCTGGAGTGTACGGGGTGTGGGGGAGACCCAGTACTTC. Translation: CAWSVRGVGETQYF.

Here the CDR3 reads CASRKPGYSYEQYF. For the CDR3, the DNA is TGCGCCAGCAGGAAACCAGGGTACTCCTACGAGCAGTACTTC. The V gene is TRBV10-1, the J gene TRBJ2-7; possible D gene TRBD1, 5 bases. V dropped 6 bases and J dropped 0 bases, with 12 bases sitting between them. Germline assignment: CDR1 WNHNN and CDR2 SYGVQD (reference sequence). The CDR3 runs 14 residues.

The CDR3 sequence is CASRKNTGTPYGYTF. CDR3 sequence (DNA): TGTGCCAGCAGAAAAAACACCGGGACACCCTATGGCTACACCTTC. This chain links TRBV5-5 with TRBJ1-2, with TRBD1 as a possible D gene (6 bases). V was trimmed by 5 bases and J by 4 bases, leaving 18 bases between them. The CDR3 extends over 15 amino acids. Germline-derived CDR1 and CDR2 are SGHKS and YYEKEE (reference sequence).

This rearrangement joins TRBV4-2 to TRBJ1-5, with unresolved D. Germline-derived CDR1 and CDR2 are LGHNA and YNFKEQ. Trimming removed 0 bases from V and 3 bases from J, with 9 bases in between. This CDR3 comprises 15 residues. This CDR3 reads CASSQDRRANQPQHF. In DNA form, the CDR3 reads TGTGCCAGCAGCCAAGATCGTAGGGCCAATCAGCCCCAGCATTTT.

This sequence joins TRBV2 and TRBJ2-5; no clear D. The CDR3 runs to 12 residues. Trimming took off 6 bases at V and 5 bases at J, with 10 bases between the two ends. Germline loops: CDR1 SNHLY, CDR2 FYNNEI. In DNA form, the CDR3 reads TGTGCCAGCAGCCTAAATCTGGAGACCCAGTACTTC. The encoded protein is CASSLNLETQYF.

CDR3 sequence: CASSLVGSEETQYF. The CDR3 nucleotides are TGCGCCAGCAGCTTGGTAGGAAGTGAGGAGACCCAGTACTTC. The chain recombines TRBV5-1 with TRBJ2-5, with D hard to call. The germline V and J ends were trimmed by 0 bases and 5 bases, with 11 bases remaining between them. Germline V gene data show CDR1 as SGHRS and CDR2 as YFSETQ. The CDR3 runs 14 residues.

CDR3 DNA: TGTGCTAGTGGTTTGGTCCGACATAACAGGGGTTGGGATAATTCACCCCTCCACTTT. It translates to CASGLVRHNRGWDNSPLHF. This chain connects TRBV12-5 to TRBJ1-6; 7 positions agree with TRBD1. The CDR3 sequence is 19 residues long. Germline V gives CDR1 LGHNT, CDR2 FRNRAP. The V segment lost 0 bases and the J segment 5 bases; nucleotides outside the gene matches: 13.

CDR3 residues: CASTATSGGSSYEQYF. CDR3 nucleotide sequence: TGTGCCAGCACCGCGACTAGCGGGGGAAGCTCCTACGAGCAGTACTTC. The J gene is TRBJ2-7, the V gene TRBV7-3, with 12 nucleotides matching TRBD2. The CDR3 is 16 residues long. V was pared by 7 bases and J by 0 bases, with 7 bases of the junction left unmatched. Germline V gives CDR1 SGHTA, CDR2 FQGTGA. Complete variable domain (other parts from reference TRBV7-3 and TRBJ2-7): GAGVSQTPSNKVTEKGKYVELRCDPISGHTALYWYRQSLGQGPEFLIYFQGTGAADDSGLPNDRFFAVRPEGSVSTLKIQRTERGDSAVYLCASTATSGGSSYEQYFGPGTRLTVT.

The chain employs TRBV15 and TRBJ2-6; D is unresolved. CDR1 and CDR2 from the germline V gene are LNHNV and YYDKDF (reference sequence). V was shortened by 2 bases and J by 4 bases, with 9 bases between the two germline ends. There are 15 residues in the CDR3. The CDR3 coding sequence is TGTGCCACCAGCAGACCCCGCCCGGGGGCCAACGTCCTGACTTTC. It translates to CATSRPRPGANVLTF. The full variable domain, rest sourced from reference TRBV15 and TRBJ2-6, is DAMVIQNPRYQVTQFGKPVTLSCSQTLNHNVMYWYQQKSSQAPKLLFHYYDKDFNNEADTPDNFQSRRPNTSFCFLDIRSPGLGDTAMYLCATSRPRPGANVLTFGAGSRLTVL.

J is TRBJ1-1 and V is TRBV7-9; D is ambiguous. The CDR3 consists of 10 residues. Trimming cost V 1 base and J 8 bases, with 2 bases left between them. From germline, CDR1 is SEHNR and CDR2 FQNEAQ (reference sequence). The CDR3 DNA follows: TGTGCCAGCAGCTTAGTCGAAGCTTTCTTT. It specifies CASSLVEAFF.

The chain uses TRBV7-2 and TRBJ2-3, with D maybe TRBD2 (6 bases). Deletions cut 1 base from V and 4 bases from J, with 12 bases between. The CDR3 contains 15 residues. The germline gives CDR1 SGHTA, CDR2 FQGNSA. CDR3 protein: CASSLGLGGPDTQYF. The DNA of the CDR3 is TGTGCCAGCAGCTTAGGACTAGGAGGCCCAGATACGCAGTATTTT.